This is a list of T cell receptor beta chains from one sample in a study of regulatory T cells in long-lasting Graves disease. One entry per CDR3 protein, called by TCRdb with MiXCR from the multiplex PCR reads. The sample consists of about 430,000 distinct CDR3 sequences, about 15% of them appearing once. These data were likewise used in another study, on T cells in Graves' hyperthyroidism and ophthalmopathy.

Sequencing was performed on peripheral blood mononuclear cells (PBMCs), taken at new diagnosis, from a patient treated with antithyroid drugs. These receptors all come from a woman aged 40 to 50 with Graves disease. CDR3s leave out the opening cysteine and the closing phenylalanine or tryptophan.

j_call,v_call,cdr3_aa
TRBJ1-2,TRBV12-3/TRBV12-4,ASSLAANYGYT
TRBJ2-1,TRBV7-6,ASSLTGLVFYNEQF
TRBJ1-1,TRBV4-1,ASSQAQGRDTEAF
TRBJ2-6,TRBV18,ASSPPRTGANVLT
TRBJ2-3,TRBV11-1,ASSLSGHSTDTQY
TRBJ2-5,TRBV27,ASSLVQWETQY
TRBJ2-2,TRBV6-1,ASSPPPSPNTGELF
TRBJ2-1,TRBV5-1,ASSLAPWEQF
TRBJ2-1,TRBV5-4,ASRRQGELDEQF
TRBJ1-2,TRBV20-1,SADQLNYGYT
TRBJ2-3,TRBV4-1,ASSQVRTGGTDTQY
TRBJ2-7,TRBV3-1,ASRGQGPTYEQY
TRBJ2-1,TRBV20-1,SAREVDLVIPNEQF
TRBJ1-4,TRBV15,ATSSPGRGGDEKLF
TRBJ2-7,TRBV30,AWSVRTWGLYEQY
TRBJ1-1,TRBV12-3/TRBV12-4,ASSIRVGSADEAF
TRBJ2-3,TRBV5-5,ASSLYQGYTDTQY
TRBJ2-1,TRBV20-1,SARGGLAAYNEQF
TRBJ2-7,TRBV7-2,ASSFSGGSSYEQY
TRBJ2-2,TRBV18,ASSPPSETGELF
TRBJ2-1,TRBV7-8,ASSSRLAGGLLDLGNEQF
TRBJ1-1,TRBV11-3,ASSLVRQGSTEAF
TRBJ1-2,TRBV28,ASSLWTGTGYGYT
TRBJ2-2,TRBV7-3,ASGGTSVDGELF
TRBJ2-1,TRBV27,ASSEGLTADNEQF
TRBJ2-7,TRBV6-2/TRBV6-3,ASSSHDRGYEQY
TRBJ1-2,TRBV15,ATSEGDGNYGYT
TRBJ2-7,TRBV11-2,ASSDGQAYEQY
TRBJ1-1,TRBV7-3,ASSSRAGGLDTEAF
TRBJ2-7,TRBV3-1,ASGPRDRAPNEQY
TRBJ2-1,TRBV20-1,SASRRGDEQF
TRBJ2-7,TRBV28,ASSSPYGMGTYEQY
TRBJ2-6,TRBV2,ANTYGRGKWANVLT
TRBJ2-7,TRBV20-1,SAVGTSGRYEQY
TRBJ2-2,TRBV9,ASSVETGRGELF
TRBJ2-3,TRBV29-1,SVPAGDTQY
TRBJ2-2,TRBV13,ASSLIYRTASTGELF
TRBJ1-3,TRBV27,ASSSGEAGNTIY
TRBJ2-1,TRBV24-1,ATSVGVYNEQF
TRBJ2-2,TRBV11-2,ASSLDQPGELF
TRBJ2-7,TRBV5-6,ASSLDFRSSYEQY
TRBJ2-2,TRBV29-1,SVDSGELF
TRBJ1-2,TRBV12-3/TRBV12-4,ASSLVVYGYT
TRBJ2-1,TRBV19,ASSISIGLASNEQF
TRBJ2-5,TRBV3-1,ASSPLHRALTGETQY